These 27 T cell receptor beta chains share one sample of origin, sequenced in a study of T cell clonality in common variable immunodeficiency. The repertoire was sequenced with immunoSEQ multiplex PCR; TCRdb's copy has only in-frame clones and lacks some. The sample includes fewer than 40,000 clones, none of them occurring once. Sequenced material: peripheral blood mononuclear cells. The receptors originated from a person aged 18 to 70 in good health.

This clone was recorded at least ten times. The covered CDR3 bases are TGCAGTGCTAGAGCAGGGACTTCTTCCCCCTACGAG. Protein product: CSARAGTSSPYE. The whole CDR3 reads CSARAGTSSPYEQYF. This rearrangement joins TRBV20-1 to TRBJ2-7; perhaps TRBD2 as D (6 bases). The read ends 3 residues before the CDR3 terminus; that terminus is restored from the germline J gene. This CDR3 spans 15 amino acids. Germline CDR1 and CDR2: DFQATT and SNEGSKA (reference sequence). V lost 1 base and J 2 bases, leaving 15 bases between the germline ends.

This clone was observed many times. The read ends 3 residues early relative to the CDR3; the germline J gene fills the gap. This chain links TRBV20-1 with TRBJ2-7; D is possibly TRBD2 (7 bases). Trimming removed 5 bases at V and 2 bases at J, with 16 bases between. Germline V gene lookup returns CDR1 DFQATT and CDR2 SNEGSKA (reference sequence). This CDR3 region has 14 residues. This chain's CDR3 is CSAPRGGGPYEQYF. The sequenced CDR3 bases are TGCAGTGCTCCCAGAGGGGGGGGACCCTACGAG.

This clone was seen many times. The read terminates 3 residues ahead of where the CDR3 ends, so the germline J gene completes it. V gene TRBV2 combines with J gene TRBJ1-1; D may be TRBD1 (6 bases). CDR1 and CDR2 (germline): SNHLY, FYNNEI. The CDR3 runs 11 residues. CDR3 DNA, as far as it was read: TGTGCCAGCCTCCTTGGGGGCGGG. Amino acid sequence: CASLLGGG. The whole CDR3 sequence is CASLLGGGAFF.

This clone was counted at least ten times. The read is 3 residues too short to cover the CDR3 end, so that end is filled in from the germline J gene. V usage is TRBV20-1 and J usage is TRBJ2-3; no reliable D call. With 3 bases removed from V and 2 bases from J, the gap between germline ends came to 12 bases. The CDR3 contains 14 residues. Germline V lookup: CDR1 DFQATT, CDR2 SNEGSKA (reference sequence). CDR3 DNA, as far as it was read: TGCAGTGCTAGGACGAGGCAGGCCACAGATACG. It specifies CSARTRQATDT. The entire CDR3 protein is CSARTRQATDTQYF.

This clone showed up many times. The CDR3 here is CASSDAGGTDTQYF. The CDR3 DNA, read in part, is TGTGCCAGCAGTGACGCGGGAGGCACAGATACG. The J gene is TRBJ2-3, the V gene TRBV6-4; the match to TRBD2 covers 7 bases. Coverage ceases 3 residues before the CDR3 finishes, and the germline J gene fills in the end. In germline, CDR1 is MRHNA, CDR2 SNTAGT. V lost 2 bases, J lost 1 base, and 0 bases stayed unmatched. CDR3 length equals 14 residues.

This clone was seen ten or more times. From the germline J gene comes the end of the CDR3, since the read stops 3 residues before it. The V and J genes are TRBV10-3 and TRBJ2-7; a weak D match, TRBD1 (6 bases). The CDR3 has 16 amino acids. V lost 3 bases, J lost 1 base, and 16 bases lay in between. The germline V gene encodes CDR1 ENHRY and CDR2 SYGVKD. CDR3 bases read: TGTGCCATCAGTGACCGGATGTCAGGGGAGTCCTACGAG. It specifies CAISDRMSGESYE. The entire CDR3 reads CAISDRMSGESYEQYF.

This clone was picked up many times. The read gets to within 3 residues of the CDR3 end, and the germline J gene fills in the rest. The chain uses TRBV7-6 and TRBJ1-2; D is undetermined. V was shortened by 1 base and J by 4 bases, with 13 bases between the two germline ends. This CDR3 has 15 amino acids. From germline, CDR1 is SGHVS and CDR2 FNYEAQ. CDR3 amino acids: CASSLDSRGGYGYTF. Incomplete CDR3 DNA: TGTGCCAGCAGCTTAGATTCACGGGGTGGCTATGGC.

This clone was counted ten times or more. The read ends 3 residues early relative to the CDR3; the germline J gene fills the gap. This sequence joins TRBV7-2 and TRBJ2-5, with TRBD2 as a possible D gene (5 bases). Trimming pared 1 base from V and 2 bases from J, leaving 11 bases between. Germline V gene data show CDR1 as SGHTA and CDR2 as FQGNSA. The CDR3 sequence is 15 residues long. CDR3 DNA, as far as it was read: TGTGCCAGCAGCTTAGGGCCTAGCCAACAAGAGACC. This gives the protein CASSLGPSQQET. The whole CDR3 protein reads CASSLGPSQQETQYF.

This clone came up many times. The read falls 3 residues short of the CDR3 end, and the missing part is taken from the germline J gene. V and J are TRBV19 and TRBJ1-4; TRBD1 might be the D (6 bases). This CDR3 spans 17 amino acids. Trimming left V 7 bases short and J 2 bases short, with 20 bases between. Germline lookup yields CDR1 LNHDA and CDR2 SQIVND (reference sequence). The part of the CDR3 DNA that was read is TGTGCCAGTACCAGGCGCGGGGGCCAGGCGACTAATGAAAAA. Its protein is CASTRRGGQATNEK. The entire CDR3 sequence reads CASTRRGGQATNEKLFF.

This clone has a count of ten or more. Read sequence stops 3 residues before the CDR3 end, and the germline J gene provides the missing end. V usage is TRBV7-9 and J usage is TRBJ1-1, with a tentative D call TRBD1 (6 bases). Germline V gene lookup returns CDR1 SEHNR and CDR2 FQNEAQ (reference sequence). The CDR3 is 14 residues long. CDR3 sequence reads: CASSSTGQGEEAFF. CDR3 DNA (partial): TGTGCCAGCAGCTCAACGGGACAAGGGGAGGAG.

This clone showed up many times. The missing CDR3 end, 3 residues past where the read stops, is filled in from the germline J gene. The chain joins TRBV30 to TRBJ2-2; no clear D gene. The germline V and J ends were trimmed by 2 bases and 6 bases, with 7 bases remaining between them. Germline CDR1 GTSNPN, CDR2 SVGIG (reference sequence). The CDR3 is made up of 12 amino acids. The CDR3 spells CAWSLYSGELFF. The DNA read from the CDR3 is TGTGCCTGGAGTTTGTATTCCGGGGAG.

In this sample, this clone turned up many times. The read falls 3 residues short of the CDR3 end, and the missing part is taken from the germline J gene. The chain links TRBV19 to TRBJ2-7; 10 bases fit TRBD1. The CDR3 is 15 amino acids. The ends lost 3 bases at V and 2 bases at J; junction bases unmatched: 4. CDR1 and CDR2 (germline): LNHDA, SQIVND (reference sequence). The CDR3 is CASSITGQGTYEQYF. The part of the CDR3 DNA that was read is TGTGCCAGTAGTATTACGGGACAGGGGACCTACGAG.

The sample holds many counts of this clone. The CDR3 end lies 3 residues beyond the end of the read and is filled in from the germline J gene. The rearrangement links TRBV12-3 or TRBV12-4 to TRBJ1-3, with 10 bases lining up with TRBD1. The CDR3 covers 15 residues. V dropped 5 bases and J dropped 2; count of bases not matched to a gene: 3. The CDR3: CASSLGTGAGNTIYF. The part of the CDR3 DNA that was read is TGTGCCAGCAGTCTCGGGACAGGGGCTGGAAACACC.

There are many counts of this clone. The read halts 3 residues ahead of the CDR3 end, with the missing end drawn from the germline J gene. The V call is TRBV2, the J call TRBJ2-7; D is uncertain. CDR3 length: 14 amino acids. Trimming removed 3 bases from V and 2 bases from J, with 11 bases in between. Germline V gene data show CDR1 as SNHLY and CDR2 as FYNNEI. The sequenced part of the CDR3 DNA is TGTGCCAGCAGTGAGAGGCAGCAGGCCTACGAG. This gives the protein CASSERQQAYE. In full, the CDR3 reads CASSERQQAYEQYF. Based on the CDR3 plus reference TRBV2 and TRBJ2-7, the full variable domain is EPEVTQTPSHQVTQMGQEVILRCVPISNHLYFYWYRQILGQKVEFLVSFYNNEISEKSEIFDDQFSVERPDGSNFTLKIRSTKLEDSAMYFCASSERQQAYEQYFGPGTRLTVT.

This clone was counted a few times. From the germline J gene comes the end of the CDR3, since the read stops 3 residues before it. The chain has TRBV7-2 and TRBJ1-2; D uncertain. CDR1 SGHTA and CDR2 FQGNSA come from the germline V gene. The CDR3 has 13 amino acids. The covered CDR3 bases are TGTGCCAGCAGCTTATACCGGTCCTACGAC. The encoded protein is CASSLYRSYD. The whole CDR3 reads CASSLYRSYDYTF. Complete variable domain (other parts from reference TRBV7-2 and TRBJ1-2): GAGVSQSPSNKVTEKGKDVELRCDPISGHTALYWYRQSLGQGLEFLIYFQGNSAPDKSGLPSDRFSAERTGGSVSTLTIQRTQQEDSAVYLCASSLYRSYDYTFGSGTRLTVV.

Ten or more counts support this clone. The read ends 3 residues shy of where the CDR3 ends; the end is completed using the germline J gene. The chain combines TRBV19 with TRBJ2-4, with D possibly TRBD1 on 5 matching bases. The CDR3 extends over 14 amino acids. V lost 2 bases and J lost 3, with 8 bases in between. Per the germline V gene, CDR1 is LNHDA and CDR2 is SQIVND (reference sequence). The CDR3 reads CASSIRGDKNIQYF. CDR3 DNA, as far as it was read: TGTGCCAGTAGTATAAGGGGCGACAAAAACATT.

This clone was seen many times. CDR3 DNA (partial): TGTGCCAGCAGCGGATACAGGGCCGCTGAACAAGAGACC. Amino acid sequence: CASSGYRAAEQET. The complete CDR3 reads CASSGYRAAEQETQYF. The V and J genes are TRBV5-4 and TRBJ2-5, with D perhaps TRBD1 (6 bases). With the read ending 3 residues before the CDR3 end, the germline J gene is used to fill in that end. The CDR3 length is 16 residues. Trimming removed 4 bases from V and 2 bases from J, with 18 bases in between. In germline, CDR1 is SGHNT, CDR2 YYREEE (reference sequence).

Ten or more counts support this clone. Coverage ceases 3 residues before the CDR3 finishes, and the germline J gene fills in the end. The V and J genes are TRBV5-4 and TRBJ1-1; TRBD1 is a possible D gene (5 bases). This CDR3 contains 15 residues. Germline assignment: CDR1 SGHNT and CDR2 YYREEE (reference sequence). V was cut by 3 bases and J by 3 bases, with 15 bases left in between. The sequenced part of the CDR3 DNA is TGTGCCAGCAGCTCCTTCGGGGGGGGACACACTGAA. Translating it yields CASSSFGGGHTE. The whole CDR3 sequence is CASSSFGGGHTEAFF.

At least ten counts were recorded for this clone. The CDR3 end is not reached by the read, which stops 3 residues before it; the germline J gene fills it in. The chain is built from TRBV11-2 and TRBJ2-1; TRBD2 matches 11 bases. V was pared by 7 bases and J by 5 bases, with 7 bases of the junction left unmatched. Looked up from germline, CDR1 is SGHAT and CDR2 is FQNNGV. The CDR3 is 15 amino acids. The CDR3 DNA, read in part, is TGTGCCAGCAACGGGCAACTAGCGGGGGACAATGAG. Protein: CASNGQLAGDNE. The whole CDR3 sequence is CASNGQLAGDNEQFF.

Concerning this clone itself: The missing CDR3 end, 3 residues past where the read stops, is filled in from the germline J gene. V and J are TRBV2 and TRBJ2-4; D might be TRBD1 (6 bases). The germline CDR1 and CDR2 sequences are SNHLY and FYNNEI. This CDR3 is 13 amino acids long. Partial CDR3 DNA: TGTGCCAGCAGGAGCACAGGGATCTATGGT. Translating gives CASRSTGIYG. The whole CDR3 region reads CASRSTGIYGQYF.

This clone has at least ten counts. The read finishes 3 residues shy of the CDR3 end, and the germline J gene is used to complete it. V gene TRBV4-2 combines with J gene TRBJ1-3; D is perhaps TRBD1 (6 bases). Trimming pared 0 bases from V and 4 bases from J, leaving 10 bases between. The CDR3 loop spans 15 amino acids. From germline, CDR1 is LGHNA and CDR2 YNFKEQ. CDR3 residues: CASSQEGTPGNTIYF. The part of the CDR3 DNA that was read is TGTGCCAGCAGCCAAGAAGGGACACCGGGAAACACC.

At least ten counts were recorded for this clone. The CDR3 goes on 3 residues after the read ends, and that part is filled in from the germline J gene. The chain combines TRBV20-1 with TRBJ2-3; D is perhaps TRBD2 (7 bases). CDR1 is DFQATT, CDR2 SNEGSKA, per germline (reference sequence). CDR3 length: 15 residues. Deletions cut 0 bases from V and 6 bases from J, with 16 bases between. The CDR3 spells CSARDQAGARDTQYF. The part of the CDR3 DNA that was read is TGCAGTGCTAGAGATCAGGCGGGGGCGAGGGATACG.

This clone came up many times. The read falls 3 residues short of the CDR3 end, and the missing part is taken from the germline J gene. The chain carries TRBV7-9 and TRBJ1-1; D is unclear. This CDR3 is built from 15 residues. V dropped 5 bases and J dropped 2 bases, with 15 bases sitting between them. CDR1 SEHNR and CDR2 FQNEAQ come from the germline V gene (reference sequence). The CDR3 loop reads CASSHGSGPNTEAFF. The DNA read from the CDR3 is TGTGCCAGCAGCCACGGTAGTGGGCCAAACACTGAA. The full variable domain, rest sourced from reference TRBV7-9 and TRBJ1-1, is DTGVSQNPRHKITKRGQNVTFRCDPISEHNRLYWYRQTLGQGPEFLTYFQNEAQLEKSRLLSDRFSAERPKGSFSTLEIQRTEQGDSAMYLCASSHGSGPNTEAFFGQGTRLTVV.

This clone has more than one count but fewer than ten. The observed sequence ends 3 residues before the CDR3 terminus, with the missing tail filled in from the germline J gene. V is TRBV18 and J is TRBJ2-3, with 12 bases that match TRBD1. The CDR3 runs to 16 residues. Germline CDR1 reads KGHSH; CDR2 reads LQKENI. Incomplete CDR3 DNA: TGTGCCAGCTCACCAGGGACAGGGGGCATCAATCAGCCG. Residues: CASSPGTGGINQP. The CDR3 reads in full as CASSPGTGGINQPQYF.

Points on this clone: A junction end diverges from the germline sequence, so it may reflect a read error. From the germline J gene comes the end of the CDR3, since the read stops 3 residues before it. V is TRBV6-4 and J is TRBJ2-2; possibly TRBD2 for D (5 bases). The germline gives CDR1 MRHNA, CDR2 SNTAGT. The CDR3 loop spans 16 amino acids. The sequenced part of the CDR3 DNA is TGTGCCTGCAGTGACTCGAGTCTTAGGACTACCGGGGAG. Translating it yields CACSDSSLRTTGE. The entire CDR3 sequence reads CACSDSSLRTTGELFF.

This clone was detected ten times or more. The read stops 3 residues short of the end of the CDR3; the missing end is completed from the germline J gene. V and J are TRBV4-2 and TRBJ1-5, with a possible D match to TRBD1 (5 bases). V shed 10 bases and J shed 6 bases, with 16 bases lying between them. In germline, CDR1 is LGHNA, CDR2 YNFKEQ. The CDR3 runs to 13 residues. CDR3: CATSRGDGQPQHF. Incomplete CDR3 DNA: TGTGCCACCAGTCGGGGGGACGGTCAGCCC.

This clone was seen at least ten times. The CDR3 goes on 3 residues after the read ends, and that part is filled in from the germline J gene. The chain joins TRBV29-1 to TRBJ2-3, with D possibly being TRBD1 (6 bases). Trimming took 1 base from V and 4 from J, leaving 12 bases between them. Germline-derived CDR1 and CDR2 are SQVTM and ANQGSEA. CDR3 size: 14 residues. The CDR3 bases that were read are TGCAGCGTTGAAGGGGGCGCAGGGGCAGATACG. This codes for CSVEGGAGADT. The whole CDR3 protein is CSVEGGAGADTQYF.